This T cell receptor beta chain stems from a study of shared clonotypes between healthy human individuals. Study-level results: Sampling covered blood only; tissue repertoires likely differ. It was the non-shared clonotypes that had lower generation probabilities than clonotypes shared by all four donors.

Trimming took 5 bases from V and 1 from J, leaving 6 bases between them. Looked up from germline, CDR1 is SGHKS and CDR2 is YYEKEE (reference sequence). This CDR3 region has 12 residues. The authors distributed each subset's genomic DNA evenly over several immunoSEQ plates. Here immunoSEQ multiplex PCR was the method, and the copy in TCRdb shows in-frame clones only, minus some. The data show some 580,000 clones, 98% seen once. As defined, naive CD8 cells were CD45RO-negative and positively selected for CCR7, with terminally differentiated effector memory CD45RA+ cells excluded. In regard to this clone: Its antigen is still unknown.

J is TRBJ1-1 and V is TRBV5-5; D is unclear. The TCR comes from a man aged 25-45 years in good health. Material for sequencing was naive CD8+ T cells sorted from blood. CDR3 residues: CASRAENTEAFF. As DNA, the CDR3 is TGTGCCAGCAGGGCGGAGAACACTGAAGCTTTCTTT.